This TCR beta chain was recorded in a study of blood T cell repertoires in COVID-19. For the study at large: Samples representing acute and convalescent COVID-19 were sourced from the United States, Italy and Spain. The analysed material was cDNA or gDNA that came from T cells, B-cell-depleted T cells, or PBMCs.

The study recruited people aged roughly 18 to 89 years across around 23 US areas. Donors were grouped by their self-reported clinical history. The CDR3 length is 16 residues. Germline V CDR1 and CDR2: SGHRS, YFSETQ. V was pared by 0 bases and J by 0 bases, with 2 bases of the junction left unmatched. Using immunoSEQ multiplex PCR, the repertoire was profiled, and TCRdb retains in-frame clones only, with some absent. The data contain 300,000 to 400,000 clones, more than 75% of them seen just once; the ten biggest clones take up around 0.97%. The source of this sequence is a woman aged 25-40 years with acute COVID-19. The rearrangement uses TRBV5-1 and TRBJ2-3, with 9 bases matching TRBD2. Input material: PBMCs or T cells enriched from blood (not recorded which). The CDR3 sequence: CASSLATSGSTDTQYF. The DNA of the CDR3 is TGCGCCAGCAGCTTGGCTACTAGCGGGAGCACAGATACGCAGTATTTT.